Sequencing of this T cell receptor (beta chain) was carried out in a study of cytomegalovirus exposure and HLA in healthy donors. On the study more broadly: From HLA-typed donors, an early data release held approximately 85 million unique TCRs.

Healthy bone marrow donors made up the donor group. Unrecorded immune exposures were likely, despite nominal health at sampling. The PCR had 60 Vbeta and 13 Jbeta primers. TCRdb's copy holds only in-frame clones and misses some; the assay was immunoSEQ multiplex PCR. Of fewer than 90,000 clones detected, approximately 72% appear once; the ten largest clones hold about 9.4%. V was clipped by 6 bases and J by 4 bases; unmatched bases: 6. CDR3 size: 14 residues. In germline, CDR1 is LNHDA, CDR2 SQIVND (reference sequence). The receptor was derived from a young man in good health and CMV-seropositive. The sequenced material came from PBMCs. J is TRBJ1-5 and V is TRBV19; 7 bases are shared with TRBD1. Here the CDR3 DNA reads TGTGCCAGTAGGCCTCTACAGGGGAATCAGCCCCAGCATTTT. Amino acid sequence: CASRPLQGNQPQHF.